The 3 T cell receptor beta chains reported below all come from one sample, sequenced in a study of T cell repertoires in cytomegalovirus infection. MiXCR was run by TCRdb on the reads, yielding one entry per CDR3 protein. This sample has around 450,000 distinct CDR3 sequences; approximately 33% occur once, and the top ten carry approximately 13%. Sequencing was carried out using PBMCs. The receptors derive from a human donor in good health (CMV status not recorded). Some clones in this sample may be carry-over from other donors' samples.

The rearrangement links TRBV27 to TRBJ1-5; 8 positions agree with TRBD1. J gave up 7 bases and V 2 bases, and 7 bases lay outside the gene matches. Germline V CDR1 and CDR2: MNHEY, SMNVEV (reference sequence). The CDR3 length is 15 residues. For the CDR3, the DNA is TGTGCCAGCAGTTTAATAGGACAGGGTTCACAGCCCCAGCATTTT. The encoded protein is CASSLIGQGSQPQHF.

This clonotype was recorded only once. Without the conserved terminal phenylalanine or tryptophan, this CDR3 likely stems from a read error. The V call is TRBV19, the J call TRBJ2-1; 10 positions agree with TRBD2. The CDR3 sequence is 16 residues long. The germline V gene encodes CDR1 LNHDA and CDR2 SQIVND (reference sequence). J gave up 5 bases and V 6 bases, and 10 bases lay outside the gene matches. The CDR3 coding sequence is TGTGCCAGTAGGCACCTAGCGGGGGCGACTAACAATGAGCAGTTCTTA. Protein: CASRHLAGATNNEQFL.

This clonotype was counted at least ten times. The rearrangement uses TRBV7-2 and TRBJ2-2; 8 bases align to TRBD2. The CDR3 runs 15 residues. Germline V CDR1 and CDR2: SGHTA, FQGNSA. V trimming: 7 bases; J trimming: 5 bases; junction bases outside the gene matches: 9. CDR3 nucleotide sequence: TGTGCCAGCACCCTAAGCGGGGGTCTTACCGGGGAGCTGTTTTTT. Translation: CASTLSGGLTGELFF.